Shown below are 17 T cell receptor beta chains from a single sample sequenced in a study of T cells in tuberculosis. Time point indicated: new active TB diagnosis, blood taken before or within 7 days of starting treatment. TCRdb's table, derived via immunoSEQ multiplex PCR, lists solely in-frame clones and lacks some. Altogether about 30,000 clones are present, around 93% being singletons, with the ten largest covering nearly 2.5%. Sequencing used PBMCs, obtained at tuberculosis diagnosis. The receptors here all came from an adult with tuberculosis.

CDR3 in amino acids: CASSFSGGARDTQYF. The CDR3 DNA reads as TGTGCCAGCAGCTTTAGCGGGGGAGCCCGGGATACGCAGTATTTT. The rearrangement joins TRBV7-8 to TRBJ2-3, with 9 bases that match TRBD2. The CDR3 is 15 residues long. The germline V gene has CDR1 SGHVS and CDR2 FQNEAQ. V shed 3 bases, J shed 6 bases, and the junction held 7 bases outside the gene matches. Using reference TRBV7-8 and TRBJ2-3 for the parts outside the CDR3, the full variable domain is GAGVSQSPRYKVAKRGQDVALRCDPISGHVSLFWYQQALGQGPEFLTYFQNEAQLDKSGLPSDRFFAERPEGSVSTLKIQRTQQEDSAVYLCASSFSGGARDTQYFGPGTRLTVL.

The genes are TRBV25-1 and TRBJ2-5; perhaps TRBD1 as D (5 bases). The V end lost 4 bases, the J end lost 3 bases, and 9 bases lay between the germline ends. Germline assignment: CDR1 MGHDK and CDR2 SYGVNS. This CDR3 is built from 13 residues. The CDR3 region is CASSVQAKETQYF. CDR3 DNA sequence: TGTGCCAGCAGTGTACAGGCAAAAGAGACCCAGTACTTC.

This clone has more than one count but fewer than ten. V is TRBV4-3 and J is TRBJ2-2; D gene uncertain. V was clipped by 0 bases and J by 4 bases, with 15 bases between them. This CDR3 contains 17 residues. Germline CDR1 reads LGHNA; CDR2 reads YSLEER. The CDR3 protein is CASSQDFGPASTGELFF. The CDR3 coding sequence is TGCGCCAGCAGCCAAGATTTTGGGCCGGCCAGCACCGGGGAGCTGTTTTTT.

The J gene is TRBJ2-3, the V gene TRBV2, with D perhaps TRBD1 (6 bases). Germline V gene sequence: CDR1 SNHLY, CDR2 FYNNEI. The CDR3 totals 13 residues. Trimming shortened V by 4 bases and J by 5 bases, and 10 bases separated the two germline ends. The CDR3 here is CASSGTVEDTQYF. DNA for the CDR3: TGTGCCAGCAGTGGGACAGTGGAAGATACGCAGTATTTT. The full variable domain, in which reference TRBV2 and TRBJ2-3 provide the parts outside the CDR3, is EPEVTQTPSHQVTQMGQEVILRCVPISNHLYFYWYRQILGQKVEFLVSFYNNEISEKSEIFDDQFSVERPDGSNFTLKIRSTKLEDSAMYFCASSGTVEDTQYFGPGTRLTVL.

The chain carries TRBV9 and TRBJ2-3; 11 bases match TRBD2. V gave up 3 bases and J gave up 3 bases; unmatched junction bases: 6. The CDR3 is 16 residues long. Germline assignment: CDR1 SGDLS and CDR2 YYNGEE. The CDR3 DNA reads TGTGCCAGCAGCGCTAGCGGGGGGAGAAAAACAGATACGCAGTATTTT. Protein: CASSASGGRKTDTQYF.

The gene calls are TRBV5-1 and TRBJ1-4, with TRBD1 as a possible D gene (6 bases). This CDR3 has 14 residues. Trimming stripped 4 bases from V and 4 bases from J, with 11 bases between. From germline, CDR1 is SGHRS and CDR2 YFSETQ. The DNA of the CDR3 is TGCGCCAGCAGCCTCCGACAGGATAATGAAAAACTGTTTTTT. This encodes CASSLRQDNEKLFF.

This clone was observed a single time. The rearrangement uses TRBV28 and TRBJ1-1; 9 nucleotides line up with TRBD1. The germline CDR1 and CDR2 sequences are MDHEN and SYDVKM. This CDR3 spans 16 amino acids. With V trimmed by 7 bases and J by 0 bases, 9 bases remained unmatched. In nucleotides, the CDR3 is TGTGCCAGCACCCTCATGGGACAGGGAATGAACACTGAAGCTTTCTTT. Translation gives CASTLMGQGMNTEAFF. The whole variable domain, filled in from reference TRBV28 and TRBJ1-1, reads DVKVTQSSRYLVKRTGEKVFLECVQDMDHENMFWYRQDPGLGLRLIYFSYDVKMKEKGDIPEGYSVSREKKERFSLILESASTNQTSMYLCASTLMGQGMNTEAFFGQGTRLTVV.

The rearrangement links TRBV6-1 to TRBJ2-2; tentative D call: TRBD2 (5 bases). Germline V CDR1 and CDR2: MNHNS, SASEGT. Trimming took off 4 bases at V and 3 bases at J, with 6 bases between the two ends. The CDR3 extends over 13 amino acids. The CDR3: CASSAGYTGELFF. The CDR3 DNA reads TGTGCCAGCAGTGCGGGGTACACCGGGGAGCTGTTTTTT.

The V gene is TRBV7-8, the J gene TRBJ2-1; D possibly corresponds to TRBD2 (6 bases). The germline CDR1 and CDR2 sequences are SGHVS and FQNEAQ. The CDR3 spans 15 residues. Trimming took off 7 bases at V and 2 bases at J, with 15 bases between the two ends. CDR3 sequence reads: CASTLRTGAYNEQFF. CDR3 in DNA: TGTGCCAGCACCCTACGGACGGGGGCCTACAATGAGCAGTTCTTC.

The V gene is TRBV19, the J gene TRBJ2-2, with 10 bases fitting TRBD1. Germline lookup yields CDR1 LNHDA and CDR2 SQIVND (reference sequence). This CDR3 contains 15 residues. J lost 5 bases, V lost 10 bases, and 10 bases had no gene match. CDR3 amino acids: CATQGGTGVTGELFF. CDR3 DNA sequence: TGTGCCACCCAAGGAGGGACAGGGGTTACCGGGGAGCTGTTTTTT.

The genes are TRBV4-3 and TRBJ2-2; D ambiguous. The CDR3 runs to 16 residues. Trimming took 0 bases from V and 1 from J, leaving 9 bases between them. Germline values: CDR1 LGHNA, CDR2 YSLEER. This CDR3 reads CASSQDRQLNTGELFF. The CDR3 DNA follows: TGCGCCAGCAGCCAAGATCGCCAGTTGAACACCGGGGAGCTGTTTTTT.

The V call is TRBV5-1, the J call TRBJ2-1, with D perhaps matching TRBD2 (5 bases). Trimming cost V 1 base and J 10 bases, with 12 bases left between them. Germline V gene data show CDR1 as SGHRS and CDR2 as YFSETQ. The CDR3 covers 13 residues. CDR3 residues: CASSLTGSWEQFF. In nucleotides, the CDR3 is TGCGCCAGCAGCTTGACGGGGTCATGGGAGCAGTTCTTC.

The gene calls are TRBV11-2 and TRBJ1-2; D is perhaps TRBD1 (5 bases). The V end was cut by 6 bases, the J end by 4 bases, with 15 bases between. The CDR3 consists of 14 residues. Per the germline V gene, CDR1 is SGHAT and CDR2 is FQNNGV. The chain's CDR3 is CASSPEGGGYGYTF. The CDR3 DNA follows: TGTGCCAGCAGTCCCGAGGGCGGGGGCTATGGCTACACCTTC.

This chain links TRBV27 with TRBJ2-1; 12 bases line up with TRBD1. Germline V gene sequence: CDR1 MNHEY, CDR2 SMNVEV (reference sequence). This CDR3 spans 14 amino acids. The V gene end was trimmed by 4 bases and the J gene end by 8 bases; junction bases not matched to a gene: 3. The DNA of the CDR3 is TGTGCCAGCAGTTGGGGACAGGGGGCAGATGAGCAGTTCTTC. This codes for CASSWGQGADEQFF.

V is TRBV30 and J is TRBJ2-3; the match to TRBD1 covers 7 bases. The trim removed 2 bases at V and 4 bases at J, leaving 0 bases unmatched. The CDR3 runs to 12 residues. The V gene's germline CDR1 is GTSNPN and CDR2 SVGIG (reference sequence). Here the CDR3 DNA reads TGTGCCTGGAGTCAGGGGGCAGATACGCAGTATTTT. The encoded protein is CAWSQGADTQYF.

This chain's CDR3 is CASSWTVNTEAFF. In DNA form, the CDR3 reads TGCGCCAGCAGCTGGACAGTGAACACTGAAGCTTTCTTT. The rearrangement links TRBV5-1 to TRBJ1-1, with D perhaps matching TRBD1 (6 bases). CDR1 is SGHRS and CDR2 is YFSETQ in the germline V gene. Trimming shortened V by 3 bases and J by 0 bases, and 6 bases separated the two germline ends. The CDR3 has 13 residues.

The gene calls are TRBV5-1 and TRBJ1-2, with TRBD1 matching over 7 bases. V lost 4 bases and J lost 3; bases outside the gene matches: 6. The CDR3 consists of 14 residues. Germline loops: CDR1 SGHRS, CDR2 YFSETQ. CDR3 region: CASSDWTGDYGYTF. The CDR3 DNA reads TGCGCCAGCAGCGATTGGACAGGCGACTATGGCTACACCTTC.